This TCR beta chain was identified in a study of spatial heterogeneity in lung cancer. Single TCR cDNA molecules each had their own unique molecular identifier. TCRdb re-called the 5' RACE reads through MiXCR, storing one row per CDR3 protein. The repertoire has roughly 3,500 distinct CDR3 sequences, around 3.3% of them found once; the top ten carry approximately 15%. In this sample, this clonotype is medium-sized (0.01 to 0.1%). This beta chain was picked up by a library intended for alpha chains and is off target, so its count carries little meaning. Indicated time point: sample taken at primary tumor resection. Samples were donated by 72 untreated early-stage non-small cell lung cancer patients. The sequencing used lung tissue, collected at surgery. The source is a human donor with early-stage non-small cell lung cancer.

CDR3 bases: TGTGCCAGCAGCTTTACAGGGCTGGGGTACGAGCAGTACTTC. Translated: CASSFTGLGYEQYF. The chain carries TRBV7-2 and TRBJ2-7, with a possible D match to TRBD1 (6 bases). V lost 3 bases and J lost 4, with 13 bases in between. This CDR3 is 14 amino acids long. CDR1 SGHTA and CDR2 FQGNSA come from the germline V gene. The whole variable domain, remainder taken from reference TRBV7-2 and TRBJ2-7, is GAGVSQSPSNKVTEKGKDVELRCDPISGHTALYWYRQSLGQGLEFLIYFQGNSAPDKSGLPSDRFSAERTGGSVSTLTIQRTQQEDSAVYLCASSFTGLGYEQYFGPGTRLTVT.